This T cell receptor (beta chain) was identified in a study of T-cell memory formation after mild COVID-19. At the level of the study: Largely donor-specific sequence clusters came from a couple of donors.

MiXCR was run by TCRdb on the 5' RACE reads, yielding one entry per CDR3 protein. The table includes roughly 620,000 distinct CDR3 sequences, roughly 18% detected once. The CDR3 has 16 amino acids. V gave up 4 bases and J gave up 6 bases; unmatched junction bases: 13. From germline, CDR1 is SNHLY and CDR2 FYNNEI. This clonotype was found a few times. Sequencing was done on a sample of PBMCs or a T cell subset sorted from them (not recorded which). The chain has TRBV2 and TRBJ2-3, with 7 bases lining up with TRBD2. The TCR sequence derives from an adult woman who had mild COVID-19 (a few samples of this study predate the infection). Cell type and time point are not known. The CDR3 region has the DNA TGTGCCAGCAGTGTAGTTAGGGGAGGGAAGATCGATACGCAGTATTTT. Amino acids: CASSVVRGGKIDTQYF.